This T cell receptor (beta chain) was recovered during a study of blood T cell repertoires in COVID-19. Study processing details: Estimated nucleated cell counts came from reference gene primer amplification. Profiled with immunoSEQ multiplex PCR; TCRdb holds only in-frame clones, not every one. The DNA was the basis for D and trimming; V, J and clone size are from that table. The sample lists over 120,000 clones, roughly 85% occurring once. CDR1 and CDR2 from the germline V gene are MNHNS and SASEGT. The CDR3 consists of 16 residues. The germline V and J ends were trimmed by 0 bases and 2 bases, with 13 bases remaining between them.

The V and J genes are TRBV6-1 and TRBJ1-2; weak D call: TRBD1 (5 bases). This TCR came from a human donor with acute or convalescent COVID-19. The donor label of this sample is uncertain. What was sequenced was peripheral blood. CDR3 coding DNA: TGTGCCAGCAGTGAAGCGGAGACAGTTCCAAACTATGGCTACACCTTC. Translating gives CASSEAETVPNYGYTF.